This T cell receptor beta chain was sequenced for a study of T cell repertoires in cytomegalovirus infection (dated 2019 in TCRdb). A note on the overall study: The peptide stimulations were aimed at well-studied HLA-B-restricted epitopes as well as recently identified HLA-C-restricted CMV epitopes, whose presentation resists viral immunomodulation. The HLA type of each donor mattered for the analysis, because public TCR beta signatures pointed to carriage of CMV infection along with the matching HLA type. Results the study describes overall, beyond this receptor: Carriers of CMV infection plus the relevant HLA type were discriminated by the cumulative frequency of public TCR beta family members in the study cohort and in an independent approximately 340-donor cohort. The ex vivo response was dominated by HLA-C-restricted CMV-specific TCR beta clonotypes, and the single most frequent clonotype in two of eight donors was supplied by these HLA-C-restricted clonotypes.

The sequencer listed for this sample is Illumina HiSeq 1500. TCRdb itself trimmed the public reads at Q25 with fastp, ran MiXCR and retained productive beta chains. Here each entry gathers all rows of one CDR3 protein and keeps the most common genes and DNA. In this sample the table shows about 770,000 distinct CDR3 sequences, about 29% of which occur a single time. The top ten constitute around 13% of the sample. The junction carries 4 bases between V and J, which are trimmed by 2 bases and 2 bases respectively. Looking up the germline V gene yields CDR1 SGHVS and CDR2 FQNEAQ. The CDR3 starts with the cysteine, ends with the valine, and has 12 residues. Of the read, only the CDR3 DNA is kept; its 36 bases are in frame from base 1. The treatment or condition label of this sample denotes: in vitro stimulation with specific CMV peptide epitopes to enrich CMV-specific T cells. This clonotype was detected many times. The specificity of this receptor is unknown. Per-base qualities were not stored, and no clone one base away is much larger.

The source was cultured CD8+ T cells from PBMCs, collected from culture after CMV antigen stimulation. In this chain, TRBV7-8 is recombined with TRBJ2-7, with the identity of the D gene unclear. The sequence was obtained from a human donor in good health (CMV status not recorded). Some clones in this sample may be carry-over from other donors' samples. The CDR3 is CASSLTAYEQYV. The DNA reads TGTGCCAGCAGCTTAACTGCCTACGAGCAGTACGTC.